Following are 21 T cell receptor beta chains from one sample sequenced in a study of blood T cell repertoires in COVID-19. TCRdb keeps only in-frame clones here, not all; method: immunoSEQ multiplex PCR. The sample lists about 57,000 clones, 82% occurring once. The source material was peripheral blood. These receptors came from a woman aged 55-70 years with acute or convalescent COVID-19.

This clone was seen only once. The V call is TRBV10-3, the J call TRBJ2-5; the match to TRBD2 covers 8 bases. CDR1 is ENHRY and CDR2 is SYGVKD in the germline V gene. The CDR3 runs 14 residues. The V and J ends lost 7 bases and 3 bases, in that order; junction bases with no gene match: 7. DNA of the CDR3: TGTGCCATCAAGCCGGGACTAGGGGAAGAGACCCAGTACTTC. This translates into CAIKPGLGEETQYF.

The V and J genes are TRBV5-4 and TRBJ1-3; D remains ambiguous. Germline V gene lookup returns CDR1 SGHNT and CDR2 YYREEE (reference sequence). The CDR3 contains 15 residues. V lost 0 bases, J lost 0 bases, and 7 bases lay in between. The CDR3, as DNA: TGTGCCAGCAGCTTGGACAGCCGCTCTGGAAACACCATATATTTT. Encoded protein: CASSLDSRSGNTIYF.

V and J are TRBV9 and TRBJ2-3; D might be TRBD1 (6 bases). V gave up 2 bases and J gave up 4 bases, with 17 bases separating them. Germline-derived CDR1 and CDR2 are SGDLS and YYNGEE. This CDR3 is 16 amino acids long. The CDR3 here is CASSVGPGHGPDTQYF. DNA for the CDR3: TGTGCCAGCAGCGTGGGCCCGGGACATGGGCCAGATACGCAGTATTTT.

V is TRBV5-1 and J is TRBJ1-3, with 7 bases lining up with TRBD1. Per the germline V gene, CDR1 is SGHRS and CDR2 is YFSETQ. J was trimmed by 1 base and V by 4 bases; bases with no gene match: 5. There are 15 residues in the CDR3. This chain's CDR3 is CASSPGTDSGNTIYF. The DNA of the CDR3 is TGCGCCAGCAGCCCAGGGACAGATTCTGGAAACACCATATATTTT.

CDR3 sequence reads: CASSLSGGSNQPQHF. DNA of the CDR3: TGTGCCAGCTCACTCAGCGGGGGGAGCAATCAGCCCCAGCATTTT. V is TRBV18 and J is TRBJ1-5; TRBD1 might be the D (5 bases). V dropped 4 bases and J dropped 1 base, with 11 bases sitting between them. CDR3 size: 15 residues. CDR1 and CDR2 from the germline V gene are KGHSH and LQKENI.

The chain couples TRBV24-1 to TRBJ1-1; the D is unclear. V gave up 4 bases and J gave up 1 base, with 6 bases separating them. This CDR3 comprises 13 residues. The germline CDR1 and CDR2 sequences are KGHDR and SFDVKD. CDR3 bases: TGTGCCACCAGTGACTCGGGGAACACTGAAGCTTTCTTT. Amino acids: CATSDSGNTEAFF.

The chain links TRBV5-1 to TRBJ1-3; D remains ambiguous. This CDR3 is built from 15 residues. The V end lost 7 bases, the J end lost 0 bases, and 14 bases lay between the germline ends. Germline-derived CDR1 and CDR2 are SGHRS and YFSETQ. CDR3 DNA: TGCGCCAGCCGGCTCGGACTGGACTCTGGAAACACCATATATTTT. Encoded protein: CASRLGLDSGNTIYF.

This clone was counted only a few times. V usage is TRBV4-3 and J usage is TRBJ1-1; D perhaps matches TRBD1 (5 bases). Germline V CDR1 and CDR2: LGHNA, YSLEER. V shed 1 base and J shed 4 bases, with 16 bases lying between them. The CDR3 consists of 16 residues. CDR3 amino acids: CASSQGVGRGTTEAFF. The CDR3 DNA is TGCGCCAGCAGCCAAGGGGTAGGACGGGGGACCACTGAAGCTTTCTTT.

The chain employs TRBV6-5 and TRBJ2-6, with a possible D match to TRBD1 (5 bases). Germline V gives CDR1 MNHEY, CDR2 SVGAGI. This CDR3 is 15 amino acids long. Trimming removed 6 bases at V and 2 bases at J, with 11 bases between. CDR3 amino acids: CASRSTGAGANVLTF. The CDR3 nucleotides are TGTGCCAGCAGGTCTACAGGAGCTGGGGCCAACGTCCTGACTTTC.

The V call is TRBV2, the J call TRBJ2-7, with 9 positions matching TRBD2. The CDR3 runs 14 residues. CDR1 is SNHLY and CDR2 is FYNNEI in the germline V gene. V shed 3 bases and J 2 bases; nucleotides not matched to a gene: 2. The CDR3 region is CASSERGGAYEQYF. For the CDR3, the DNA is TGTGCCAGCAGTGAGCGCGGGGGGGCCTACGAGCAGTACTTC.

The chain couples TRBV27 to TRBJ2-2, with a weak D call TRBD1 (5 bases). Germline loops: CDR1 MNHEY, CDR2 SMNVEV (reference sequence). The CDR3 is 13 amino acids. The germline V and J ends were trimmed by 6 bases and 1 base, with 6 bases remaining between them. The CDR3 DNA follows: TGTGCCAGCAGCGACAGGAACACCGGGGAGCTGTTTTTT. Translation gives CASSDRNTGELFF.

In this sample, this clone turned up a few times. The chain couples TRBV6-6 to TRBJ2-7; perhaps TRBD2 as D (5 bases). There are 13 residues in the CDR3. V dropped 4 bases and J dropped 4 bases, with 11 bases sitting between them. From germline, CDR1 is MNHNY and CDR2 SVGAGI (reference sequence). CDR3 in amino acids: CASSWPGGYEQYF. CDR3 nucleotide sequence: TGTGCCAGCAGTTGGCCCGGAGGTTACGAGCAGTACTTC.

The chain uses TRBV7-2 and TRBJ1-2, with 9 nucleotides matching TRBD1. This CDR3 contains 17 residues. Germline V gene data show CDR1 as SGHTA and CDR2 as FQGNSA. The V gene end was trimmed by 1 base and the J gene end by 5 bases; junction bases not matched to a gene: 11. The CDR3 is CASSLGTGDDYSYGYTF. The CDR3 DNA is TGTGCCAGCAGCTTAGGGACAGGGGACGACTATTCATATGGCTACACCTTC.

The gene calls are TRBV28 and TRBJ1-2, with TRBD1 matching 9 bases. The junction had 6 bases not matched to a gene; V was cut back by 5 bases and J by 5 bases. This CDR3 contains 14 residues. Germline V gives CDR1 MDHEN, CDR2 SYDVKM. CDR3: CASSQGQGRYGYTF. In nucleotides, the CDR3 is TGTGCCAGCAGTCAAGGACAGGGGCGGTATGGCTACACCTTC.

Written as DNA, the CDR3 is TGTGCCAGCAGCGTAGGGACTAGTCAAGAGACCCAGTACTTC. This encodes CASSVGTSQETQYF. The rearrangement links TRBV9 to TRBJ2-5; 7 bases agree with TRBD2. Per germline, CDR1 SGDLS and CDR2 YYNGEE. The CDR3 sequence is 14 residues long. V shed 0 bases, J shed 2 bases, and the junction held 1 base outside the gene matches.

The chain employs TRBV7-3 and TRBJ2-7; 11 bases map to TRBD1. The ends lost 5 bases at V and 5 bases at J; junction bases unmatched: 8. The CDR3 extends over 15 amino acids. The germline CDR1 and CDR2 sequences are SGHTA and FQGTGA. Here the CDR3 reads CASSQGQGAIHEQYF. Written as DNA, the CDR3 is TGTGCCAGCAGCCAAGGACAGGGGGCGATCCACGAGCAGTACTTC.

V and J are TRBV7-8 and TRBJ1-4, with unresolved D. CDR1 and CDR2 from the germline V gene are SGHVS and FQNEAQ. The CDR3 has 12 residues. The V and J ends lost 5 bases and 11 bases respectively, with 12 bases between them. CDR3 amino acids: CASSDTVPKLFF. The CDR3 nucleotides read TGTGCCAGCAGCGATACAGTCCCGAAACTGTTTTTT.

This chain links TRBV7-3 with TRBJ2-1; 11 bases line up with TRBD1. J gave up 7 bases and V 5 bases, and 10 bases lay outside the gene matches. The CDR3 contains 16 residues. Germline V CDR1 and CDR2: SGHTA, FQGTGA. Here the CDR3 reads CASSPTPGQGANEQFF. As DNA, the CDR3 is TGTGCCAGCAGCCCCACCCCCGGACAGGGGGCGAATGAGCAGTTCTTC.

The chain has TRBV7-9 and TRBJ1-1; no reliable D call. This CDR3 comprises 15 residues. The germline V and J ends were trimmed by 5 bases and 1 base, with 14 bases remaining between them. The germline CDR1 and CDR2 sequences are SEHNR and FQNEAQ (reference sequence). CDR3 DNA: TGTGCCAGCAGCCCACTGCGGTTTGAGAACACTGAAGCTTTCTTT. Translated, it gives CASSPLRFENTEAFF.

This clone was seen only once. The chain recombines TRBV5-5 with TRBJ2-3; 9 bases fit TRBD2. The CDR3 runs 15 residues. J gave up 5 bases and V 1 base, and 5 bases lay outside the gene matches. Germline-derived CDR1 and CDR2 are SGHKS and YYEKEE (reference sequence). The CDR3 protein is CASSLQGLAQDTQYF. CDR3 DNA: TGTGCCAGCAGCTTGCAAGGACTAGCGCAAGATACGCAGTATTTT. Looking up the rest from reference TRBV5-5 and TRBJ2-3 gives the full variable domain: DAGVTQSPTHLIKTRGQQVTLRCSPISGHKSVSWYQQVLGQGPQFIFQYYEKEERGRGNFPDRFSARQFPNYSSELNVNALLLGDSALYLCASSLQGLAQDTQYFGPGTRLTVL.

The gene calls are TRBV7-6 and TRBJ2-2; maybe TRBD2 (6 bases). The V end was cut by 1 base, the J end by 5 bases, with 14 bases between. The CDR3 spans 16 residues. Germline CDR1 reads SGHVS; CDR2 reads FNYEAQ. CDR3 sequence reads: CASSLDFGGGTGELFF. The DNA of the CDR3 is TGTGCCAGCAGCTTAGATTTTGGTGGGGGGACCGGGGAGCTGTTTTTT.